This T cell receptor beta chain was sequenced for a study of blood T cells in healthy people across ages. In the study overall: About one barcoded beta molecule was captured per two T cells (by template switching).

Points from the study as a whole: Significant beta diversity loss was already apparent by age approximately 40, declining roughly linearly.

Then a second PCR, running roughly 6 to 12 cycles, was carried out with a sample-barcoded 5' primer and a J-beta primer mix. A single record per CDR3 protein comes from TCRdb applying MiXCR to the 5' RACE reads. The sample has hundreds of thousands of distinct CDR3 sequences, 45% to 50% seen once. The V and J ends lost 5 bases and 2 bases, in that order; junction bases with no gene match: 8. The CDR3 is 14 amino acids. Germline V gene lookup returns CDR1 SQVTM and CDR2 ANQGSEA. Isolating PBMCs gave at least 6.5 million of these cells per sample. The table lists this clonotype with a few counts. Its antigen is as yet unknown.

This chain joins TRBV29-1 and TRBJ2-5, with 7 bases lining up with TRBD1. Material: blood. The source is a woman aged 55 to 70 in good health. In nucleotides, the CDR3 is TGCAGCGTTACACCGGGACAGAAGCAAGAGACCCAGTACTTC. Amino acid sequence: CSVTPGQKQETQYF.